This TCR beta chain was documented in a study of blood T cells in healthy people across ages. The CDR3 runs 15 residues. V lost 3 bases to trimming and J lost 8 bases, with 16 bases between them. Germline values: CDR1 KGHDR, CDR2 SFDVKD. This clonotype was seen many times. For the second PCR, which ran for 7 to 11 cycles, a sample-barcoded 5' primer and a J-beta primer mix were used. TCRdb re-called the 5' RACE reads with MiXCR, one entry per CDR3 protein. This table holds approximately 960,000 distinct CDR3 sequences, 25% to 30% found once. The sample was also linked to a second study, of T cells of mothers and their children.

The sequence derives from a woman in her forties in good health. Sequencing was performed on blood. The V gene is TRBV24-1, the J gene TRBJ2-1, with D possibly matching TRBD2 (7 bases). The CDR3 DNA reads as TGTGCCACCAGTGATGAGGGGGGGGGCAAAGATGAGCAGTTCTTC. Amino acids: CATSDEGGGKDEQFF.